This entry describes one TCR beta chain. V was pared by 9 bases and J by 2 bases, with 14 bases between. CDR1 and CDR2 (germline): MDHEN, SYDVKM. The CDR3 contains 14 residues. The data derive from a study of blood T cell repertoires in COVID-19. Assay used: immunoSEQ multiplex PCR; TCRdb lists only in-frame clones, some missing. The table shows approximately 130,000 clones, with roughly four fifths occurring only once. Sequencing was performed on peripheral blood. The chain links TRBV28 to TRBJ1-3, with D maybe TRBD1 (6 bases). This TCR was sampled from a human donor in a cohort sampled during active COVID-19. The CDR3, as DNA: TGTGCCAGTAAGGACAGTTTGGCTGGAAACACCATATATTTT. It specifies CASKDSLAGNTIYF.